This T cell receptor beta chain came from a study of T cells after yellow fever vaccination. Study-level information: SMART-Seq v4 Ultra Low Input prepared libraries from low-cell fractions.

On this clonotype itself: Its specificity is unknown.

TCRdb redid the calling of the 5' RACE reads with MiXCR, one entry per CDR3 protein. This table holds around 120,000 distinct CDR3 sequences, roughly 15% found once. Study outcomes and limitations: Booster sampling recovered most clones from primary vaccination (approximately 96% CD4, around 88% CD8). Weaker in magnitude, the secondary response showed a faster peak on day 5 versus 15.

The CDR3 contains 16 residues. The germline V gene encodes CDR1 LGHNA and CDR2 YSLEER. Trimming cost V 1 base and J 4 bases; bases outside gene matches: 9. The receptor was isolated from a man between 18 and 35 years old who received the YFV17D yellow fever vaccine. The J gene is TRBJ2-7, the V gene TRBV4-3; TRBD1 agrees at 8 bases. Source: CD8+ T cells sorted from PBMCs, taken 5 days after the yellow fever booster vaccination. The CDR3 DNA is TGCGCCAGCAGCCAAGCTACCCAGGGGGCCCCTTACGAGCAGTACTTC. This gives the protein CASSQATQGAPYEQYF.